The entry below describes one T cell receptor beta chain. Antigen unknown. The data stem from a study of T cell responses to AZD1222 COVID-19 vaccine. Study-level points and caveats: Donors skewed white British and female; clonal diversity was possibly underestimated.

Using immunoSEQ multiplex PCR, the repertoire was profiled, and TCRdb retains in-frame clones only, with some absent. The profile shows approximately 110,000 clones, approximately 90% of them singletons. Germline V gene lookup returns CDR1 SEHNR and CDR2 FQNEAQ (reference sequence). The germline V and J ends were trimmed by 5 bases and 7 bases, with 9 bases remaining between them. The CDR3 consists of 12 residues. This chain links TRBV7-9 with TRBJ2-1; D ambiguous. The TCR originated in an adult who received the AZD1222 COVID-19 vaccine. The specimen was peripheral blood, collected 28 days after the second AZD1222 dose. For the CDR3, the DNA is TGTGCCAGCAGCCCGGTCCTAAATGAGCAGTTCTTC. Its translation: CASSPVLNEQFF.